This section outlines one T cell receptor beta chain sequence together with its context. This sample stems from a study of blood T cell repertoires in COVID-19. TCRdb keeps only in-frame clones here, not all; method: immunoSEQ multiplex PCR. The table records roughly 130,000 clones, roughly 83% of them present only once. Trimming left V 3 bases short and J 8 bases short, with 20 bases between. This CDR3 comprises 15 residues. From germline, CDR1 is SGHRS and CDR2 YFSETQ. The sample consisted of peripheral blood. V usage is TRBV5-1 and J usage is TRBJ1-2; no clear D. This TCR derives from a young woman who had recovered from COVID-19. CDR3: CASSSIDGGQEGYTF. CDR3 bases: TGCGCCAGCAGCTCTATTGACGGAGGCCAAGAAGGCTACACCTTC.